The present T cell receptor (beta chain) was sequenced within a study of T cells in Graves' hyperthyroidism and ophthalmopathy. Across the study: Peripheral blood specimens were obtained at initial diagnosis, prior to any treatment.

This clonotype was picked up one time. With 3 bases clipped from V and 7 bases from J, the junction kept 5 bases outside the gene matches. The CDR3 length is 14 residues. TCR beta CDR3 regions were amplified from RNA transcripts. First-round RT-PCR targeting the TCR CDR3 was performed with the HTBI primer set. TCRdb recomputed calls from the multiplex PCR reads with MiXCR, one row per CDR3 protein. This sample yields 250,000 or so distinct CDR3 sequences, of which nearly 15% are seen a single time; around 30% belongs to the top ten. This receptor was taken from a woman between 45 and 65 years old with Graves' hyperthyroidism that later progressed to Graves' ophthalmopathy. This sequence joins TRBV12-3 or TRBV12-4 and TRBJ2-5, with TRBD1 matching 10 bases. Material for sequencing was blood. The CDR3 protein is CASSFGTGEGTQYF. Written as DNA, the CDR3 is TGTGCCAGCAGTTTCGGGACAGGGGAGGGGACCCAGTACTTC.